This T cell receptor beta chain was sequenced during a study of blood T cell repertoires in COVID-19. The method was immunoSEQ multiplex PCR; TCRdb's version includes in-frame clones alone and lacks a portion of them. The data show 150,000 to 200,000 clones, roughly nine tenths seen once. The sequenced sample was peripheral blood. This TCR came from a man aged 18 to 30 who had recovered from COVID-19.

DNA for the CDR3: TGTGCCAGCATCACCGGCACGACAGGGATGTACGAGCAGTACTTC. This codes for CASITGTTGMYEQYF. The chain has TRBV28 and TRBJ2-7; the match to TRBD1 covers 7 bases. V dropped 7 bases and J dropped 4; count of bases not matched to a gene: 13. The CDR3 has 15 amino acids. Germline V gene lookup returns CDR1 MDHEN and CDR2 SYDVKM.